These 21 T cell receptor beta chains came from one sample sequenced in a study of early T cells in non-severe SARS-CoV-2 infection. TCRdb itself ran the 5' RACE reads through MiXCR, one entry per CDR3 protein. The sample holds approximately 28,000 distinct CDR3 sequences, approximately 6.4% seen once. The material was whole blood, obtained at baseline. All receptors derive from an adult who was a healthcare worker with PCR-confirmed SARS-CoV-2 infection or an uninfected control (not recorded which).

This clonotype came up many times. This sequence joins TRBV6-5 and TRBJ2-6; D possibly corresponds to TRBD2 (5 bases). V was trimmed by 7 bases and J by 0 bases, leaving 22 bases between them. Germline-derived CDR1 and CDR2 are MNHEY and SVGAGI. The CDR3 is 19 residues long. This CDR3 is CASTPFIGSGSSGANVLTF. CDR3 bases: TGTGCCAGCACTCCCTTTATCGGCAGTGGGAGCTCTGGGGCCAACGTCCTGACTTTC.

This clonotype was counted many times. DNA of the CDR3: TGTGCCAGCTCAGCCTCGGGGAGAAGCCGGGACAGGGGAGCCGAGCAGTACTTC. This sequence encodes CASSASGRSRDRGAEQYF. The chain links TRBV18 to TRBJ2-7; 10 bases map to TRBD1. Germline CDR1 and CDR2: KGHSH and LQKENI. This CDR3 spans 18 amino acids. With V trimmed by 5 bases and J by 6 bases, 19 bases remained unmatched.

In this sample, this clonotype turned up a few times. The CDR3 here is CASSHGDTFNTEAFF. CDR3 in DNA: TGTGCCAGCAGCCACGGGGACACCTTTAACACTGAAGCTTTCTTT. The rearrangement joins TRBV3-1 to TRBJ1-1, with D perhaps matching TRBD1 (6 bases). CDR1 is LGHDT and CDR2 is YNNKEL in the germline V gene (reference sequence). The CDR3 loop spans 15 amino acids. Trimming removed 3 bases from V and 2 bases from J, with 13 bases in between.

This clonotype was counted many times. This chain connects TRBV7-9 to TRBJ2-5; possibly TRBD2 for D (6 bases). V was pared by 5 bases and J by 5 bases, with 9 bases between. The CDR3 is made up of 12 amino acids. From germline, CDR1 is SEHNR and CDR2 FQNEAQ (reference sequence). The CDR3 DNA is TGTGCCAGCAGCCCGGAGGGGGAGACCCAGTACTTC. Protein product: CASSPEGETQYF.

This clonotype was counted ten times or more. This chain joins TRBV6-5 and TRBJ2-3; D may be TRBD1 or TRBD2 (5 bases each). CDR3 size: 16 residues. The germline V gene encodes CDR1 MNHEY and CDR2 SVGAGI. V dropped 7 bases and J dropped 6 bases, with 23 bases sitting between them. The CDR3 DNA reads as TGTGCCAGCACCCACGGGGTTCAGGGTAGGAGGGATACGCAGTATTTT. It codes for CASTHGVQGRRDTQYF.

In this sample, this clonotype turned up many times. The DNA for the CDR3 is TGTGCCACCAGTGAAGGACAGGGGGACGACACTGAAGCTTTCTTT. This sequence encodes CATSEGQGDDTEAFF. The chain recombines TRBV24-1 with TRBJ1-1; 10 nucleotides align to TRBD1. Germline V CDR1 and CDR2: KGHDR, SFDVKD. Germline trimming cut 4 bases from V and 3 bases from J; bases unmatched to any gene: 4. The CDR3 length is 15 residues.

This clonotype has just a few counts. This rearrangement joins TRBV4-2 to TRBJ2-7; 11 nucleotides match TRBD2. V gave up 4 bases and J gave up 5 bases; unmatched junction bases: 7. CDR3 length: 15 amino acids. Germline V lookup: CDR1 LGHNA, CDR2 YNFKEQ. The CDR3 region is CASSRIAGGPDEQYF. DNA for the CDR3: TGTGCCAGCAGCCGTATAGCGGGGGGGCCGGACGAGCAGTACTTC.

This clonotype was counted only a few times. V is TRBV12-3 or TRBV12-4 and J is TRBJ1-2; TRBD1 might be the D (6 bases). The CDR3 runs to 12 residues. The V and J ends lost 4 bases and 6 bases respectively, with 9 bases between them. The CDR3 here is CASSSGGHGYTF. As DNA, the CDR3 is TGTGCCAGCAGTTCCGGGGGGCATGGCTACACCTTC.

This clonotype showed up many times. This sequence joins TRBV6-5 and TRBJ2-1, with no clear D. Germline assignment: CDR1 MNHEY and CDR2 SVGAGI. The CDR3 totals 16 residues. V was trimmed by 0 bases and J by 1 base, leaving 10 bases between them. The CDR3: CASSYSWVGSYNEQFF. In DNA form, the CDR3 reads TGTGCCAGCAGTTACTCGTGGGTTGGGTCCTACAATGAGCAGTTCTTC.

The table lists this clonotype with many counts. V is TRBV24-1 and J is TRBJ2-6, with D tentatively TRBD1 (6 bases). In germline, CDR1 is KGHDR, CDR2 SFDVKD. There are 14 residues in the CDR3. V lost 5 bases and J 7 bases, leaving 11 bases between the germline ends. The CDR3 loop is CATSGGGVANVLTF. The CDR3, as DNA: TGTGCCACCAGTGGTGGGGGCGTAGCCAACGTCCTGACTTTC.

This clonotype has ten or more counts. J is TRBJ1-5 and V is TRBV20-1; D call uncertain. V lost 2 bases to trimming and J lost 4 bases, with 9 bases between them. CDR1 and CDR2 (germline): DFQATT, SNEGSKA (reference sequence). The CDR3 runs to 13 residues. The DNA for the CDR3 is TGCAGTGCTAGAACAGACGGGAATCAGCCCCAGCATTTT. This encodes CSARTDGNQPQHF.

The sample holds many counts of this clonotype. The rearrangement uses TRBV6-2 or TRBV6-3 and TRBJ2-7; D call uncertain. Trimming took off 0 bases at V and 5 bases at J, with 11 bases between the two ends. CDR3 size: 14 residues. Germline CDR1 and CDR2: MNHEY and SVGEGT. The CDR3 DNA reads as TGTGCCAGCAGTTACTCGGACGGCTGGGACGAGCAGTACTTC. Its protein product is CASSYSDGWDEQYF.

The sample holds many counts of this clonotype. The V call is TRBV3-1, the J call TRBJ2-1; 8 positions match TRBD2. Germline V gives CDR1 LGHDT, CDR2 YNNKEL (reference sequence). CDR3 size: 17 residues. With V trimmed by 6 bases and J by 2 bases, 12 bases remained unmatched. DNA of the CDR3: TGTGCCAGCAGTTGGGGAATCGGGAGGGCCCCCTACAATGAGCAGTTCTTC. Translation gives CASSWGIGRAPYNEQFF.

The V and J genes are TRBV19 and TRBJ1-5, with D possibly matching TRBD1 (5 bases). The CDR3 loop spans 12 amino acids. V dropped 4 bases and J dropped 6 bases, with 7 bases sitting between them. The V gene's germline CDR1 is LNHDA and CDR2 SQIVND (reference sequence). For the CDR3, the DNA is TGTGCCAGTAGTAGGGGGGTTCAGCCCCAGCATTTT. It translates to CASSRGVQPQHF.

The V and J genes are TRBV7-6 and TRBJ2-2; D is perhaps TRBD1 (5 bases). Germline V gene sequence: CDR1 SGHVS, CDR2 FNYEAQ. The V end lost 5 bases, the J end lost 6 bases, and 16 bases lay between the germline ends. There are 15 residues in the CDR3. The CDR3 DNA reads as TGTGCCAGCAGCCCACAGGCCAGTGTCGCCGGGGAGCTGTTTTTT. This codes for CASSPQASVAGELFF.

The table lists this clonotype with many counts. The V call is TRBV6-2 or TRBV6-3, the J call TRBJ1-5; maybe TRBD1 (5 bases). The V end was cut by 8 bases, the J end by 7 bases, with 15 bases between. Looked up from germline, CDR1 is MNHEY and CDR2 is SVGEGT. CDR3 length: 13 residues. The CDR3 bases are TGTGCCAGCGGTGATGGGGGAGTGCAGCCCCAGCATTTT. Protein sequence: CASGDGGVQPQHF.

This clonotype was counted at least ten times. The chain uses TRBV3-1 and TRBJ2-1, with D possibly TRBD2 on 6 matching bases. This CDR3 comprises 16 residues. Germline V gives CDR1 LGHDT, CDR2 YNNKEL (reference sequence). Between the trimmed V and J ends, which lost 4 bases and 8 bases, there was a span of 21 bases. CDR3 nucleotide sequence: TGTGCCAGCAGCCCTCGGACGGGACTTTTGGTGGATGAGCAGTTCTTC. Protein sequence: CASSPRTGLLVDEQFF.

This clonotype showed up many times. This rearrangement joins TRBV5-6 to TRBJ2-3; D is unclear. Germline V gene data show CDR1 as SGHDT and CDR2 as YYEEEE. The CDR3 spans 17 residues. Trimming shortened V by 0 bases and J by 1 base, and 15 bases separated the two germline ends. CDR3 region: CASSLVFSLTRTDTQYF. The CDR3 DNA sequence: TGTGCCAGCAGCTTGGTTTTTTCTCTTACTCGCACAGATACGCAGTATTTT.

In this sample, this clonotype turned up a few times. The chain has TRBV20-1 and TRBJ2-5; 8 bases match TRBD2. Per the germline V gene, CDR1 is DFQATT and CDR2 is SNEGSKA (reference sequence). Trimming at V came to 5 bases and at J to 5 bases, leaving 10 bases not matched to a gene. The CDR3 covers 14 residues. The CDR3 protein is CSAPPSGGRETQYF. The CDR3 coding sequence is TGCAGTGCTCCTCCAAGCGGGGGTCGGGAGACCCAGTACTTC.

This clonotype has only a few counts. This rearrangement joins TRBV19 to TRBJ2-7, with 7 bases lining up with TRBD2. The length of the CDR3 is 14 residues. With 6 bases clipped from V and 1 base from J, the junction kept 6 bases outside the gene matches. Per germline, CDR1 LNHDA and CDR2 SQIVND (reference sequence). CDR3 DNA: TGTGCCAGTAGAGCGGGATGGAATTCCTACGAGCAGTACTTC. This translates into CASRAGWNSYEQYF.

This clonotype was recorded at least ten times. V is TRBV7-2 and J is TRBJ2-2, with TRBD1 matching over 10 bases. The CDR3 totals 15 residues. From germline, CDR1 is SGHTA and CDR2 FQGNSA. The J segment lost 4 bases and the V segment lost 4 bases, leaving 3 bases of the junction unmatched. The CDR3: CASSWGQGSTGELFF. DNA of the CDR3: TGTGCCAGCAGCTGGGGACAGGGGAGCACCGGGGAGCTGTTTTTT.